The entry below gives a single T cell receptor beta chain sequence along with its context. Sequencing used immunoSEQ multiplex PCR; TCRdb keeps in-frame clones, though not all of them. The top ten clones hold 0.36% of a sample with 1.4 million or so clones, 97% to 99% of them seen once. These data are taken from a study of shared clonotypes between healthy human individuals. CDR3 length: 15 residues. Trimming stripped 5 bases from V and 0 bases from J, with 11 bases between. From germline, CDR1 is MNHEY and CDR2 SVGAGI. The specimen sequenced was naive CD4+ T cells sorted from blood. The subset: CD45RA+ positively selected. This TCR was recovered from a man aged 30 to 39 in good health. The rearrangement links TRBV6-5 to TRBJ1-5, with D perhaps matching TRBD1 (5 bases). The DNA of the CDR3 is TGTGCCAGCAGTCACGGGACGGATAGCAATCAGCCCCAGCATTTT. Protein: CASSHGTDSNQPQHF.